A selection of T cell receptor beta chains follows, all from one sample in a study of regulatory and conventional T cells in RAG deficiency. Profiled with immunoSEQ multiplex PCR; TCRdb holds only in-frame clones, not every one. This sample has around 37,000 clones, with about 89% found just once. The same sample was also studied in work on regulatory T cells.

What was sequenced was CD8+ T cells sorted from blood. These receptor sequences come from a human donor in good health. Each CDR3 is given with its conserved first and last residue. The D gene is left open where the match is weak. Clone size appears in some rows only: once, few, many, or a class for an expanded clone.

few	TRBJ2-7	-	TRBV9	TGTGCCAGCAGCGCCGGGTTCGAGCAGTACTTC	CASSAGFEQYF
-	TRBJ2-7	-	TRBV6-1	TGTGCCAGCAGTGAAGTGGGCTACGAGCAGTACTTC	CASSEVGYEQYF
few	TRBJ2-7	TRBD1	TRBV7-9	TGTGCCAGCAGCTCCGGGACAGGAACCTACGAGCAGTACTTC	CASSSGTGTYEQYF
-	TRBJ2-1	-	TRBV7-6	TGTGCCAGCAGCTTAGGTGGGCTAGAGCAGTTCTTC	CASSLGGLEQFF
-	TRBJ2-7	-	TRBV6-1	TGTGCCAGCAGTTCTGAAACTAGGGCTAGCAACGAGCAGTACTTC	CASSSETRASNEQYF
-	TRBJ1-1	-	TRBV7-2	TGTGCCAGCAGCTTAAATCACAGAAGAGAAGCTTTCTTT	CASSLNHRREAFF
-	TRBJ1-5	-	TRBV4-1	TGCGCCAGCAGCCAAATCGACACCGGAGGGGAGCCCCAGCATTTT	CASSQIDTGGEPQHF
-	TRBJ1-4	TRBD1	TRBV6-5	TGTGCCAGCAGTTACGCAGGACAGGGTGACGAAAAACTGCTTTTT	CASSYAGQGDEKLLF
-	TRBJ2-7	TRBD2	TRBV27	TGTGCCAGCAAGACTAGCGGGAGATACGAGCAGTACTTC	CASKTSGRYEQYF
few	TRBJ1-2	TRBD1	TRBV5-1	TGCGCCAGCAGCGGGGGACAGGGAGACTATGGCTACACCTTC	CASSGGQGDYGYTF
-	TRBJ2-5	-	TRBV19	TGTGCCAGTAGTCACAAGGGGGGGGCCTCCGGGGAGACCCAGTACTTC	CASSHKGGASGETQYF
-	TRBJ2-7	TRBD2	TRBV19	TGTGCCAGTAGTCCCGCCGGGGGGGCTTCCCACGAGCAGTACTTC	CASSPAGGASHEQYF
-	TRBJ1-1	-	TRBV28	TGTGCCAGCAGTCACCCAGCTCAAGGAGCCACTGAAGCTTTCTTT	CASSHPAQGATEAFF
-	TRBJ2-7	-	TRBV27	TGTGCCAGCAGTTTATCCTCCCGAGGGGACGCCTCCTACGAGCAGTACTTC	CASSLSSRGDASYEQYF
few	TRBJ1-5	TRBD1	TRBV19	TGTGCCAGTAGTACCCTTACAGGGGTTTTGGGCAATCAGCCCCAGCATTTT	CASSTLTGVLGNQPQHF
-	TRBJ2-7	-	TRBV28	TGTGCCAGCAGTTTCTCCTTCCTACAGAACTACGAGCAGTACTTC	CASSFSFLQNYEQYF
-	TRBJ1-5	-	TRBV5-4	TGTGCCAGCAGCCCGGAGGCTTCAGGGCCCCAGCATTTT	CASSPEASGPQHF
-	TRBJ2-1	-	TRBV21-1	TGTGCCAGCAGCGGCTGCATCTCCTACAATGAGCAGTTCTTC	CASSGCISYNEQFF
-	TRBJ1-5	-	TRBV19	TGTGCCAATCCCCCTACTCGGGATAGCAATCAGCCCCAGCATTTT	CANPPTRDSNQPQHF
-	TRBJ2-3	-	TRBV7-8	TGTGCCAGCAGCTTAGGGCAGGGCGGCACAGATACGCAGTATTTT	CASSLGQGGTDTQYF
-	TRBJ2-2	TRBD2	TRBV19	TGTGCCAGTAAAGGTTGGCGGGGGGACAACACCGGGGAGCTGTTTTTT	CASKGWRGDNTGELFF
-	TRBJ1-1	TRBD1	TRBV5-1	TGCGCCAGCAGCTTGAGACAGGGATCTAACACTGAAGCTTTCTTT	CASSLRQGSNTEAFF